The 4 T cell receptor beta chains in this list originate from one sample, sequenced in a study of T-cell reconstitution after alpha-beta-depleted transplantation in children. TCRbeta library construction was performed incorporating unique molecular identifiers. One entry per CDR3 protein, called by TCRdb with MiXCR from the PCR reads. The profile shows approximately 400,000 distinct CDR3 sequences, about 16% of them singletons. This sample comprised PBMCs, mostly from graft donor cells, obtained 360 days after TCRalphabeta/CD19-depleted stem cell transplant. These receptors came from a boy younger than two who had a stem cell transplant for Wiskott-Aldrich syndrome, so the T cells may come from the graft donor.

The chain combines TRBV12-3 or TRBV12-4 with TRBJ2-1; 7 nucleotides agree with TRBD2. J gave up 2 bases and V 3 bases, and 4 bases lay outside the gene matches. The CDR3 contains 15 residues. CDR3 DNA sequence: TGTGCCAGCAGTTTCCGGGACTACCCCTACAATGAGCAGTTCTTC. This gives the protein CASSFRDYPYNEQFF.

The chain combines TRBV4-1 with TRBJ2-5, with D unresolved. V lost 1 base to trimming and J lost 2 bases, with 14 bases between them. The CDR3 spans 16 residues. From germline, CDR1 is MGHRA and CDR2 YSYEKL. The DNA of the CDR3 is TGCGCCAGCAGCCAAGTCTTCAGCCCTCCTCAAGAGACCCAGTACTTC. This encodes CASSQVFSPPQETQYF.

Many counts were recorded for this clonotype. The chain couples TRBV12-3 or TRBV12-4 to TRBJ2-5, with D perhaps TRBD1 (7 bases). V dropped 4 bases and J dropped 5 bases, with 20 bases sitting between them. CDR3 length: 16 amino acids. The CDR3 DNA sequence: TGTGCCAGCAGTTCGCGGACAGGTGGAGGGTGGGAGACCCAGTACTTC. Translating gives CASSSRTGGGWETQYF.

The chain has TRBV20-1 and TRBJ1-5; the D is unclear. CDR3 length: 15 amino acids. Per the germline V gene, CDR1 is DFQATT and CDR2 is SNEGSKA (reference sequence). V lost 0 bases and J 6 bases, leaving 15 bases between the germline ends. CDR3 sequence: CSAREGKGYCQPQHF. CDR3 bases: TGCAGTGCTAGAGAGGGGAAAGGATATTGTCAGCCCCAGCATTTT.